What follows describes a single T cell receptor beta chain. The target antigen is unknown. Germline V lookup: CDR1 SGHTA, CDR2 FQGNSA. The length of the CDR3 is 15 residues. V was pared by 5 bases and J by 10 bases, with 9 bases of the junction left unmatched. The assay was immunoSEQ multiplex PCR, and TCRdb's table has in-frame clones only and misses some. The data contain some 120,000 clones, about 91% of them singletons. The source of the sample is a study of T cell responses to AZD1222 COVID-19 vaccine. The study, taken as a whole, reports: Among AZD1222 vaccinees, only six or seven were seropositive at baseline. Clonal diversity was possibly underestimated, and the donors were mostly white British, with more females. The span of vaccine-associated CD4 TCRs extended across spike, with dominance at 160-218 and 743-854. Spike-specific TCR repertoires showed rising breadth and depth after two AZD1222 doses.

The sequence came from an adult in good health. The chain couples TRBV7-2 to TRBJ2-1; TRBD2 agrees at 12 bases. The input for sequencing was peripheral blood, taken on day 0 of AZD1222 vaccination. CDR3 nucleotides: TGTGCCAGCAGCGAAGGACTAGCGGGGACCCGGGAGCAGTTCTTC. Protein: CASSEGLAGTREQFF. Filled out from reference TRBV7-2 and TRBJ2-1, the complete variable domain reads GAGVSQSPSNKVTEKGKDVELRCDPISGHTALYWYRQSLGQGLEFLIYFQGNSAPDKSGLPSDRFSAERTGGSVSTLTIQRTQQEDSAVYLCASSEGLAGTREQFFGPGTRLTVL.